This entry features one T cell receptor (beta chain) sequence. Antigen specificity is unknown. TCR beta cDNA was generated via 5'RACE template switching incorporating UMIs. TCRdb reprocessed the 5' RACE reads and reports one entry per CDR3 protein, with no DNA. Recorded for this sample: 400,000 to 450,000 distinct CDR3 sequences. These data originate in a study of T cells expressing NK-cell markers. Looking at the study overall: It was sorted CD3+CD56+NKG2C+, CD3+CD56+NKG2C- and CD3+CD56-NKG2C+ T cells that supplied the TCR beta repertoires. There were seven HCMV-seropositive donors and one seronegative donor among the eight sequenced.

The study's findings and limits: HCMV specificity of the expanded NKG2C+ T cell clones stayed unclear.

Material for sequencing was blood T cells: a sorted CD56 or NKG2C T cell subset, CD4+ or CD8+ T cells, or bulk PBMC T cells (not recorded which). The origin of this receptor is a woman aged 18 to 75 in good health.

CDR3 sequence: CASSPRVWGRNDTEAFF. The rearrangement links TRBV11-2 to TRBJ1-1; without DNA, the TCRdb call of TRBD1 cannot be checked. This CDR3 region has 17 residues. From germline, CDR1 is SGHAT and CDR2 FQNNGV.